This T cell receptor (beta chain) was documented in a study of HIV-infected patients and healthy controls. Reverse transcription used 450 to 550 ng RNA and constant-region primers for alpha and beta. Separate chain-specific third strand synthesis with multiplexing indices produced the alpha and beta libraries. TCRdb passed the 5' RACE reads through MiXCR, listing each CDR3 protein once. The table records about 5,500 distinct CDR3 sequences, about 8.7% of them present only once. This clonotype was counted many times. Antigen unknown. Points from the study as a whole: When repertoires were size-matched, rare events in HIV-infected data became overweighted. HIV+ repertoires were severely depleted of MAIT alpha-chain CDR3s, unlike healthy controls. HIV-infected repertoires had significantly higher mean Gini indices than controls, possibly reflecting oligoclonality.

Whole blood was used without fractionation, so all unsorted peripheral T cells were included. The TCR comes from an adult with HIV infection. This material consisted of blood, taken before antiretroviral therapy.

The CDR3 DNA follows: TGTGCCAGCAGCTTAAGAGTGGGTCGGGGTACGCAGTATTTT. Translation: CASSLRVGRGTQYF. The chain carries TRBV7-9 and TRBJ2-3, with D tentatively TRBD2 (5 bases). Deletions cut 2 bases from V and 8 bases from J, with 14 bases between. Germline V gives CDR1 SEHNR, CDR2 FQNEAQ (reference sequence). The CDR3 totals 14 residues. The variable domain in full, with the rest retrieved from reference TRBV7-9 and TRBJ2-3, is DTGVSQNPRHKITKRGQNVTFRCDPISEHNRLYWYRQTLGQGPEFLTYFQNEAQLEKSRLLSDRFSAERPKGSFSTLEIQRTEQGDSAMYLCASSLRVGRGTQYFGPGTRLTVL.